This is a list of T cell receptor beta chains from one sample in a study of OX40 agonist ivuxolimab in advanced cancers. Clones were read by immunoSEQ multiplex PCR, and TCRdb kept only the in-frame ones, dropping some. Among about 60,000 clones listed, around 83% were seen once. This material consisted of CD4+ or CD8+ T cells sorted from blood, taken in a trial of the OX40 agonist ivuxolimab. The origin of the receptors is an adult with an advanced solid tumor such as melanoma, head and neck, liver or kidney cancer. CDR3s leave out the opening cysteine and the closing phenylalanine or tryptophan.

j_call v_call cdr3_aa
TRBJ2-5 TRBV11-2 ASSLDRETQY
TRBJ2-5 TRBV5-1 ASSPPTVYETQY
TRBJ2-2 TRBV11-3 ASSSRSAGVGELF
TRBJ1-5 TRBV29-1 SVATGQYQPQH
TRBJ1-5 TRBV25-1 ASSPSTGASNQPQH
TRBJ1-2 TRBV29-1 SVQGGTATNYGYT
TRBJ2-7 TRBV5-1 ASSLIVSYEQY
TRBJ2-2 TRBV9 ASRSLAGVGGELF
TRBJ2-7 TRBV6-6 ASSPGDYEQY
TRBJ1-1 TRBV19 ASSIGGGRTEAF
TRBJ2-7 TRBV6-5 ASSKALGSYEQY
TRBJ2-7 TRBV11-2 ASSLEYGNEQY
TRBJ1-2 TRBV28 ASTPSRVGGGYT
TRBJ2-2 TRBV10-1 ASSDKGTGELF
TRBJ1-1 TRBV18 ASSPHPAGNTEAF
TRBJ1-4 TRBV23-1 ASSRLQGRNEKLF
TRBJ2-2 TRBV29-1 SVISRRTGELF
TRBJ2-1 TRBV6-5 ASSYAGGPPNEQF
TRBJ2-1 TRBV7-9 AETSGPLSYNEQF
TRBJ2-1 TRBV30 AWSQGTGKVLQF
TRBJ2-3 TRBV30 AWSEGVSTDTQY
TRBJ2-1 TRBV5-1 ASSLGGLAYPNEQF
TRBJ2-7 TRBV6-1 ASSERTSSYEQY
TRBJ1-4 TRBV6-1 ASSEGGQVPKLF
TRBJ2-3 TRBV9 ASSVARMGGEGTDTQY
TRBJ1-5 TRBV16 ASSSRGSEGQPQH
TRBJ1-1 TRBV25-1 ASSEWGGMNTEAF
TRBJ2-5 TRBV7-2 ASSLTPEGTQY
TRBJ2-5 TRBV5-5 ASSTGQEIQETQY
TRBJ1-5 TRBV27 ASSIGSAYQPQH
TRBJ2-7 TRBV30 AWSRGLAVEQY
TRBJ1-1 TRBV4-2 ASSPNAARQGTWTTEAF
TRBJ1-1 TRBV5-1 ASSLALRAGTEAF
TRBJ2-6 TRBV5-1 ASSSAGANVLT
TRBJ2-7 TRBV10-2 ASSLAGASYEQY
TRBJ1-2 TRBV12-5 ASGLRQPDGYT
TRBJ2-5 TRBV5-6 ASSISLGLAKETQY
TRBJ1-3 TRBV7-9 ASSLPPGETGNTIY
TRBJ1-1 TRBV19 ASSIDRGNTEAF
TRBJ2-7 TRBV5-1 ASSRGAGEKYEQY
TRBJ1-5 TRBV10-3 AISENLGNQPQH
TRBJ1-1 TRBV18 ASSWTGEFPEAF
TRBJ2-5 TRBV6-1 ASSEWDSKQETQY
TRBJ2-3 TRBV4-2 ASSQGPTTGDTQY
TRBJ1-3 TRBV10-3 AIRKDSSSGNTIY
TRBJ2-7 TRBV4-2 ASSQDHLAHSYEQY
TRBJ2-5 TRBV27 ASIAGRPPGETQY
TRBJ2-2 TRBV5-1 ASGTGTGLTGELF
TRBJ2-1 TRBV7-6 ASSAPGGLAGGYEQF